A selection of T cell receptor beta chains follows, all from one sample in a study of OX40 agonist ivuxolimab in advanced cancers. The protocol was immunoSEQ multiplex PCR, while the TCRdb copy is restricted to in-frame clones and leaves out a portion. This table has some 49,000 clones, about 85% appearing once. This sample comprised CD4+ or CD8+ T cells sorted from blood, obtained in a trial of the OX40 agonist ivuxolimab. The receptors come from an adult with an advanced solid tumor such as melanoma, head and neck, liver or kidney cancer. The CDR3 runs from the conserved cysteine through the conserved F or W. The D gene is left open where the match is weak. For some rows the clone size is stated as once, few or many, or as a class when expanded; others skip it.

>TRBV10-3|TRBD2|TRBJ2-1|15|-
TGTGCCATCAGGGATAGCGGGGGGTACTACAATGAGCAGTTCTTC
CAIRDSGGYYNEQFF
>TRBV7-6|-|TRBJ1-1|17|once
TGTGCCAGCAGCCCTATTGGGGGACACGCCGGGTCCACTGAAGCTTTCTTT
CASSPIGGHAGSTEAFF
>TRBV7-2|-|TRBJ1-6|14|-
TGTGCCAGCAGCCCTGTCAGGGACGGGTCACCCCTCCACTTT
CASSPVRDGSPLHF
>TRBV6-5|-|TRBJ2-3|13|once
TGTGCCAGCAGGTCCCCTCGAGAAGATACGCAGTATTTT
CASRSPREDTQYF
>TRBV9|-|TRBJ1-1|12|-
TGTGCCAGCAGCGCCGGGAACACTGAAGCTTTCTTT
CASSAGNTEAFF
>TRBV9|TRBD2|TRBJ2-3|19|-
TGTGCCAGCAGCACCCGACTAGCGGAGGACGCCGCCGAGGCAGATACGCAGTATTTT
CASSTRLAEDAAEADTQYF
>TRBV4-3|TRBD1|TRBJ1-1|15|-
TGCGCCAGCAGCCTAGGGACAGGGGGCAACACTGAAGCTTTCTTT
CASSLGTGGNTEAFF
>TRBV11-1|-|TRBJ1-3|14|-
TGTGCCAGCAGCTCGGAGTTCTCTGGAAACACCATATATTTT
CASSSEFSGNTIYF
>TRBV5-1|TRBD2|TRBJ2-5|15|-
TGCGCCAGCAGCTTTTTGGGCGGGGGGCGAGAGACCCAGTACTTC
CASSFLGGGRETQYF
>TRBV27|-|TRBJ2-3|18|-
TGTGCCAGCAGTTTGGATTTAGGTGCCCTCTTTCGACCAGATACGCAGTATTTT
CASSLDLGALFRPDTQYF
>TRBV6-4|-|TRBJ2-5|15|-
TGTGCCAGCAGTGAGGCCCGGGCAGAGCAAGAGACCCAGTACTTC
CASSEARAEQETQYF
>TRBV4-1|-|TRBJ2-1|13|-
TGCGCCAGCAGCCACGGTGACTACAATGAGCAGTTCTTC
CASSHGDYNEQFF
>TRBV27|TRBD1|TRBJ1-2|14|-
TGTGCCAGCGCCCGAGAGGGGGCGCCCTATGGCTACACCTTC
CASAREGAPYGYTF
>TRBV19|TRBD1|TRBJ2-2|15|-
TGTGCCAGTAGTTCGACAGGGGTGAACACCGGGGAGCTGTTTTTT
CASSSTGVNTGELFF
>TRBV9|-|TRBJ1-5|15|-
TGTGCCAGCAGCCCGACAGGCTATAGCAATCAGCCCCAGCATTTT
CASSPTGYSNQPQHF
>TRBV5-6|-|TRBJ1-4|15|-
TGTGCCAGCAGCCTGGGAGGACGGACTAATGAAAAACTGTTTTTT
CASSLGGRTNEKLFF
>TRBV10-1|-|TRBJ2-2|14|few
TGCGCCAGCAGTGAGTCTGTAGTACCCGGGGAGCTGTTTTTT
CASSESVVPGELFF
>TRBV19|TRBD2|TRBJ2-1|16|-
TGTGCCAGTAGCACGCAAGCGGGGGGCTCCTACAATGAGCAGTTCTTC
CASSTQAGGSYNEQFF
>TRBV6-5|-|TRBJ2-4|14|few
TGTGCCACCAAAGGGGCAGGGTATGCTAACATTCAGTACTTC
CATKGAGYANIQYF
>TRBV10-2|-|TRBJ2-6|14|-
TGCGCCAGCCAGAACCGGGAAGGGGCCAACGTCCTGACTTTC
CASQNREGANVLTF
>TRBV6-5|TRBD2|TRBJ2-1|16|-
TGTGCCAGCAGTTACTCGATTGGCGGGGGGGTCCATGAGCAGTTCTTC
CASSYSIGGGVHEQFF
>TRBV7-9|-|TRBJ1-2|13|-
TGTGCCAGCAGCTTAGGCCAGGGGTATGGCTACACCTTC
CASSLGQGYGYTF
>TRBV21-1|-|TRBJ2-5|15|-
TGTGCCAGCAGCAAAGCTAAAGGGAACAGGGAGACCCAGTACTTC
CASSKAKGNRETQYF
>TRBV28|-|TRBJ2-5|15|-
TGTGCCAGCAGTACCAGAAGGGGTGCCCAAGAGACCCAGTACTTC
CASSTRRGAQETQYF
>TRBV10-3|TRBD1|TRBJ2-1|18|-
TGTGCCATCAGTGAAGTTTACTGGGAGACAGGGGCGAACAATGAGCAGTTCTTC
CAISEVYWETGANNEQFF
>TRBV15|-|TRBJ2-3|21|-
TGTGCCACCAGCAGAAATCTGGCCCTTATCCATACGGGGGCTGTGGAAGATACGCAGTATTTT
CATSRNLALIHTGAVEDTQYF
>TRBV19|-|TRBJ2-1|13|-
TGTGCCAGTAGTATACAGAACTACAATGAGCAGTTCTTC
CASSIQNYNEQFF
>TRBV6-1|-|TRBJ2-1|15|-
TGTGCCAGCAGTGAATACAGCGACAGCTACAATGAGCAGTTCTTC
CASSEYSDSYNEQFF
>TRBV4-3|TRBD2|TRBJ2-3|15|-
TGCGCCAGCAGCCATCTCGTGGCGGGGGGAGATACGCAGTATTTT
CASSHLVAGGDTQYF
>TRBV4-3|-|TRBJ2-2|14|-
TGCGCCAGCAGCCCTCTTCGGGACACCGGGGAGCTGTTTTTT
CASSPLRDTGELFF
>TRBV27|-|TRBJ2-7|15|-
TGTGCCAGCAGTTTGAAAGGGGCCGCTCCCTACGAGCAGTACTTC
CASSLKGAAPYEQYF
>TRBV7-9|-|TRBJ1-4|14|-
TGTGCCAGCAGCTTGGGCATCCGCCCAGAAAAACTGTTTTTT
CASSLGIRPEKLFF
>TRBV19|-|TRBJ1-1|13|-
TGTGCCAGTAGTCGGCATATTTTGACTGAAGCTTTCTTT
CASSRHILTEAFF
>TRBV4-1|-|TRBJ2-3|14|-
TGCGCCAGCAGCCAAGGAGCCCGGACAGATACGCAGTATTTT
CASSQGARTDTQYF
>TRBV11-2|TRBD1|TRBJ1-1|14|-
TGTGCCAGCAGCCAGGGGACAGGGGGGACTGAAGCTTTCTTT
CASSQGTGGTEAFF
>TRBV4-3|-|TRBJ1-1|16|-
TGCGCCAGCAGCGAAGGGCCCGACAGCCCTAACACTGAAGCTTTCTTT
CASSEGPDSPNTEAFF
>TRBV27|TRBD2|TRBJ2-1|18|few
TGTGCCAGCAGTTTAATAGCGGGGGCTGCGAGCTCCTACAATGAGCAGTTCTTC
CASSLIAGAASSYNEQFF
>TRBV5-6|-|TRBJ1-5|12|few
TGTGCCAGCAGCGCGAGCAATCAGCCCCAGCATTTT
CASSASNQPQHF
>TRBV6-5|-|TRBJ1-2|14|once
TGTGCCAGCTTCTCGATGGGCTGGTACTATGGCTACACCTTC
CASFSMGWYYGYTF
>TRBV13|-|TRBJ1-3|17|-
TGTGCCAGCAGCTTAGGAATCACGGCGAGCTCTGGAAACACCATATATTTT
CASSLGITASSGNTIYF
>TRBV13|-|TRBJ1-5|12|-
TGTGCCAGCAACTCGGGTGGACAGCCCCAGCATTTT
CASNSGGQPQHF
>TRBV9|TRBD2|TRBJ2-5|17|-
TGTGCCAGCAGCGGTGGACTAGCGGGGGCCTCACAAGAGACCCAGTACTTC
CASSGGLAGASQETQYF
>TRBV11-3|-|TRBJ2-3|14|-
TGTGCCAGCAGCCAACTAGCCGGCACAGATACGCAGTATTTT
CASSQLAGTDTQYF
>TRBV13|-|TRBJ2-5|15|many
TGTGCCAGCAGCTTAAACTACTCCCCTCAAGAGACCCAGTACTTC
CASSLNYSPQETQYF